Each of the 27 T cell receptor beta chains below was sequenced from the same sample in a study. TCRdb re-analysed the 5' RACE reads in MiXCR, keeping a single row per CDR3 protein. The data contain tens of thousands of distinct CDR3 sequences, about 28% of them singletons. The sample comprised tumor-infiltrating memory CD4+ T cells sorted from the breast tumor. The subset: memory CD4+ T cells, CD4+CD45RO+CD25-. The receptor set was obtained from a female donor with breast cancer.

By sample share, this clonotype is medium-sized. The gene calls are TRBV6-6 and TRBJ2-5; 11 bases are shared with TRBD2. The V segment lost 8 bases and the J segment 4 bases; nucleotides outside the gene matches: 12. This CDR3 spans 16 amino acids. Germline V gives CDR1 MNHNY, CDR2 SVGAGI (reference sequence). CDR3 DNA sequence: TGTGCCAGCCGCCAACCCGTCGGACTAGCGGGAGAGACCCAGTACTTC. It is translated as CASRQPVGLAGETQYF.

The rearrangement uses TRBV20-1 and TRBJ2-7; D is unclear. Trimming stripped 5 bases from V and 3 bases from J, with 14 bases between. The CDR3 is 13 amino acids. Germline V gene sequence: CDR1 DFQATT, CDR2 SNEGSKA (reference sequence). As DNA, the CDR3 is TGCAGTGCTTCTAACCGTAGAGACTACGAGCAGTACTTC. This gives the protein CSASNRRDYEQYF.

The chain combines TRBV12-3 or TRBV12-4 with TRBJ2-3; D is undetermined. This CDR3 is 14 amino acids long. Trimming stripped 6 bases from V and 1 base from J, with 11 bases between. The CDR3 nucleotides are TGTGCCAGCAGGGGATGGACGGGCACAGATACGCAGTATTTT. Its protein product is CASRGWTGTDTQYF.

The chain joins TRBV4-2 to TRBJ1-4, with D possibly TRBD1 on 6 matching bases. V was shortened by 4 bases and J by 5 bases, with 11 bases between the two germline ends. This CDR3 comprises 14 residues. CDR1 and CDR2 (germline): LGHNA, YNFKEQ. The DNA for the CDR3 is TGTGCCAGCAGCCCTGCGGACAGCAATGAAAAACTGTTTTTT. Protein: CASSPADSNEKLFF.

This clonotype has a handful of counts. J is TRBJ1-6 and V is TRBV6-5; no definite D call. Germline CDR1 reads MNHEY; CDR2 reads SVGAGI. The CDR3 totals 15 residues. Trimming pared 6 bases from V and 0 bases from J, leaving 9 bases between. The CDR3 DNA is TGTGCCAGCAGGGGAGGACGCTCCTATAATTCACCCCTCCACTTT. Protein sequence: CASRGGRSYNSPLHF.

As DNA, the CDR3 is TGTGCCAGCAGTTTCATTGCGGGGGCCGGGGCCAACGTCCTGACTTTC. Amino acid sequence: CASSFIAGAGANVLTF. This chain connects TRBV12-3 or TRBV12-4 to TRBJ2-6, with D perhaps matching TRBD2 (7 bases). The CDR3 sequence is 16 residues long. V was cut by 3 bases and J by 4 bases, with 13 bases left in between.

V is TRBV20-1 and J is TRBJ2-7, with 7 bases lining up with TRBD1. Trimming cost V 1 base and J 2 bases; bases outside gene matches: 5. The CDR3 covers 14 residues. The germline V gene has CDR1 DFQATT and CDR2 SNEGSKA (reference sequence). CDR3 sequence: CSARVGTDTYEQYF. The CDR3 DNA sequence: TGCAGTGCTAGAGTTGGGACAGACACCTACGAGCAGTACTTC.

This clonotype qualifies as medium-sized. The chain has TRBV12-3 or TRBV12-4 and TRBJ1-3, with D maybe TRBD1 (5 bases). The CDR3 runs 15 residues. Trimming shortened V by 5 bases and J by 3 bases, and 14 bases separated the two germline ends. The CDR3, as DNA: TGTGCCAGCAGTCCCGTTCTCGGGGGTGGAAACACCATATATTTT. It specifies CASSPVLGGGNTIYF.

This chain connects TRBV5-1 to TRBJ1-6; D possibly corresponds to TRBD1 (6 bases). The CDR3 covers 15 residues. V shed 2 bases and J shed 5 bases, with 11 bases lying between them. Germline-derived CDR1 and CDR2 are SGHRS and YFSETQ. CDR3 sequence: CASSFRTADNSPLHF. In nucleotides, the CDR3 is TGCGCCAGCAGCTTCCGGACAGCTGATAATTCACCCCTCCACTTT. Complete variable domain (other parts from reference TRBV5-1 and TRBJ1-6): KAGVTQTPRYLIKTRGQQVTLSCSPISGHRSVSWYQQTPGQGLQFLFEYFSETQRNKGNFPGRFSGRQFSNSRSEMNVSTLELGDSALYLCASSFRTADNSPLHFGNGTRLTVT.

The V and J genes are TRBV27 and TRBJ1-2, with no clear D. The V gene lost 4 bases and the J gene lost 5 bases, with 17 bases spanning the gap. This CDR3 comprises 15 residues. CDR1 and CDR2 from the germline V gene are MNHEY and SMNVEV (reference sequence). The CDR3 region has the DNA TGTGCCAGCAGTTCGCGGGCCCGCCCGGGATATGGCTACACCTTC. Its translation is CASSSRARPGYGYTF.

A remark on this clonotype: The CDR3 does not close with the conserved phenylalanine or tryptophan, likely indicating a read error. The chain employs TRBV20-1 and TRBJ2-6; D not certain. The CDR3 sequence is 15 residues long. Per germline, CDR1 DFQATT and CDR2 SNEGSKA (reference sequence). V lost 3 bases and J lost 0, with 9 bases in between. The CDR3 DNA reads TGCAGTGCTAGCCTCCTCGGCTCTGGGGCCAACGTCCTGACTCTC. Amino acid sequence: CSASLLGSGANVLTL.

The rearrangement links TRBV27 to TRBJ1-5; possible D gene TRBD1, 6 bases. V gave up 5 bases and J gave up 1 base, with 12 bases separating them. The CDR3 contains 15 residues. The V gene's germline CDR1 is MNHEY and CDR2 SMNVEV (reference sequence). In nucleotides, the CDR3 is TGTGCCAGCAGTATCGTACAGGGAAGCAATCAGCCCCAGCATTTT. Protein product: CASSIVQGSNQPQHF.

CDR3 in amino acids: CASSLVQETQYF. CDR3 nucleotides: TGTGCCAGCAGCTTAGTACAAGAGACCCAGTACTTC. This chain joins TRBV7-6 and TRBJ2-5; D is undetermined. V was cut by 1 base and J by 2 bases, with 2 bases left in between. Germline loops: CDR1 SGHVS, CDR2 FNYEAQ. The length of the CDR3 is 12 residues.

A note on this clonotype: With a much larger clone just one base away, this may be a read error. V gene TRBV12-3 or TRBV12-4 combines with J gene TRBJ1-3, with 10 bases lining up with TRBD1. V lost 3 bases, J lost 4 bases, and 0 bases stayed unmatched. The length of the CDR3 is 14 residues. CDR3 DNA sequence: TGTGCCAGCAGTTTGACAGGGGGCGGAAACACCATATATTTT. This gives the protein CASSLTGGGNTIYF.

The sample holds a few counts of this clonotype. The V and J genes are TRBV9 and TRBJ2-3; possible D gene TRBD2, 6 bases. The CDR3 runs to 14 residues. Germline assignment: CDR1 SGDLS and CDR2 YYNGEE. V lost 0 bases, J lost 4 bases, and 9 bases lay in between. The CDR3 nucleotides are TGTGCCAGCAGCGTAGTGGCGGGGTCAGATACGCAGTATTTT. It is translated as CASSVVAGSDTQYF.

The sample holds a few counts of this clonotype. The V gene is TRBV29-1, the J gene TRBJ1-1; 12 bases are shared with TRBD1. This CDR3 is built from 15 residues. Germline lookup yields CDR1 SQVTM and CDR2 ANQGSEA. The trim removed 7 bases at V and 8 bases at J, leaving 14 bases unmatched. The chain's CDR3 is CSDALGGTGGREAFF. In nucleotides, the CDR3 is TGCAGCGACGCCCTGGGGGGGACAGGGGGCCGCGAAGCTTTCTTT.

This chain connects TRBV9 to TRBJ1-1; D is undetermined. There are 12 residues in the CDR3. CDR1 and CDR2 (germline): SGDLS, YYNGEE. V lost 2 bases and J 5 bases, leaving 7 bases between the germline ends. In DNA form, the CDR3 reads TGTGCCAGCAGCGTGATCGTTACTGAAGCTTTCTTT. Encoded protein: CASSVIVTEAFF.

The V gene is TRBV5-5, the J gene TRBJ1-1, with a weak D call TRBD1 (5 bases). Trimming took 2 bases from V and 1 from J, leaving 12 bases between them. The CDR3 runs 15 residues. Germline V lookup: CDR1 SGHKS, CDR2 YYEKEE (reference sequence). The CDR3 nucleotides are TGTGCCAGCAGCTTCCGAGGGGCAGGGAACACTGAAGCTTTCTTT. This gives the protein CASSFRGAGNTEAFF.

The chain links TRBV29-1 to TRBJ1-1; D is ambiguous. Per germline, CDR1 SQVTM and CDR2 ANQGSEA. The CDR3 is 19 amino acids. V shed 4 bases and J shed 7 bases, with 34 bases lying between them. This chain's CDR3 is CSVASNSGTLTFRRGEAFF. CDR3 DNA sequence: TGCAGCGTTGCAAGCAACAGTGGAACCCTTACCTTCCGACGGGGTGAAGCTTTCTTT.

The chain couples TRBV24-1 to TRBJ2-2, with 7 nucleotides matching TRBD1. Germline V CDR1 and CDR2: KGHDR, SFDVKD. After removal of 12 bases from V and 7 bases from J, the junction contained 4 bases not matched to a gene. CDR3 size: 11 residues. The CDR3 loop reads CAVQGNGELFF. The CDR3 coding sequence is TGTGCCGTACAGGGGAACGGGGAGCTGTTTTTT.

The chain uses TRBV20-1 and TRBJ2-1, with a possible D match to TRBD2 (5 bases). CDR1 and CDR2 (germline): DFQATT, SNEGSKA (reference sequence). There are 13 residues in the CDR3. V dropped 2 bases and J dropped 8 bases, with 13 bases sitting between them. CDR3 residues: CSARRVAIDEQFF. CDR3 DNA: TGCAGTGCTAGACGGGTAGCGATAGATGAGCAGTTCTTC.

This sequence joins TRBV7-3 and TRBJ2-2; 8 nucleotides match TRBD2. The CDR3 runs to 15 residues. CDR1 is SGHTA, CDR2 FQGTGA, per germline. Trimming took 2 bases from V and 5 from J; bases not matched to a gene: 4. Here the CDR3 reads CASSLGTSNTGELFF. In DNA, the CDR3 is TGTGCCAGCAGCTTAGGGACTAGTAATACCGGGGAGCTGTTTTTT.

This chain links TRBV29-1 with TRBJ2-7; D may be TRBD2 (6 bases). Germline CDR1 and CDR2: SQVTM and ANQGSEA. Deletions cut 6 bases from V and 0 bases from J, with 9 bases between. The CDR3 totals 12 residues. In DNA, the CDR3 is TGCAGCGTCTGGACTAACTCCTACGAGCAGTACTTC. Translating it yields CSVWTNSYEQYF.

The chain couples TRBV20-1 to TRBJ1-4; D is possibly TRBD1 (5 bases). This CDR3 region has 15 residues. Germline V gives CDR1 DFQATT, CDR2 SNEGSKA (reference sequence). Trimming took off 0 bases at V and 5 bases at J, with 13 bases between the two ends. The CDR3 DNA is TGCAGTGCTAGAGACGCCGGGACGGACAATGAAAAACTGTTTTTT. Protein sequence: CSARDAGTDNEKLFF.

The V call is TRBV29-1, the J call TRBJ1-1; D unclear. Trimming pared 1 base from V and 0 bases from J, leaving 9 bases between. CDR3 size: 14 residues. Germline-derived CDR1 and CDR2 are SQVTM and ANQGSEA. CDR3 DNA: TGCAGCGTTGAAGGGGTCTCCATGAACACTGAAGCTTTCTTT. This gives the protein CSVEGVSMNTEAFF.

This clonotype was seen a handful of times. CDR3 DNA sequence: TGTGCCAGCAGGCTGACAGGGGGCGAGCAGTACTTC. Its translation is CASRLTGGEQYF. The rearrangement links TRBV5-5 to TRBJ2-7; 9 bases map to TRBD1. The V segment lost 5 bases and the J segment 6 bases; nucleotides outside the gene matches: 3. The CDR3 runs to 12 residues. CDR1 and CDR2 (germline): SGHKS, YYEKEE (reference sequence).

The rearrangement uses TRBV7-9 and TRBJ1-6, with D tentatively TRBD1 (6 bases). The CDR3 consists of 15 residues. The germline V gene has CDR1 SEHNR and CDR2 FQNEAQ (reference sequence). Between the trimmed V and J ends, which lost 0 bases and 9 bases, there was a span of 12 bases. CDR3 in amino acids: CASSLATGSASPLHF. The DNA of the CDR3 is TGTGCCAGCAGCTTAGCGACAGGTTCTGCTTCACCCCTCCACTTT.